The 29 T cell receptor beta chains below all came from one sample that was sequenced in a study of shared clonotypes between healthy human individuals. The method was immunoSEQ multiplex PCR; TCRdb's version includes in-frame clones alone and lacks a portion of them. There are some 600,000 clones in the sample; roughly 96% occur only once, and 0.11% lies in the top ten. Naive CD8 cells lacked CD45RO and underwent positive selection for CCR7, leaving out terminally differentiated effector memory CD45RA+ cells. The specimen sequenced was naive CD8+ T cells sorted from blood. The receptors were gathered from a woman in her thirties in good health.

The V and J genes are TRBV2 and TRBJ2-2, with D tentatively TRBD1 (5 bases). This CDR3 comprises 15 residues. Deletions cut 3 bases from V and 3 bases from J, with 11 bases between. From germline, CDR1 is SNHLY and CDR2 FYNNEI. Here the CDR3 DNA reads TGTGCCAGCAGTGACCCCGGACACTACACCGGGGAGCTGTTTTTT. It codes for CASSDPGHYTGELFF.

V and J are TRBV13 and TRBJ2-7, with a weak D call TRBD2 (6 bases). V lost 4 bases and J lost 0, with 7 bases in between. The CDR3 length is 13 residues. CDR1 and CDR2 from the germline V gene are PRHDT and FYEKMQ (reference sequence). The CDR3 here is CASSSDYSYEQYF. Written as DNA, the CDR3 is TGTGCCAGCAGCTCGGACTACTCCTACGAGCAGTACTTC.

This chain links TRBV19 with TRBJ2-1; maybe TRBD1 (6 bases). CDR3 length equals 15 residues. Trimming pared 7 bases from V and 0 bases from J, leaving 13 bases between. Germline V gives CDR1 LNHDA, CDR2 SQIVND (reference sequence). The CDR3 nucleotides read TGTGCCAGTAATACAGGGTGGAGCTCCTACAATGAGCAGTTCTTC. This encodes CASNTGWSSYNEQFF.

This rearrangement joins TRBV2 to TRBJ2-7; the D gene is possibly TRBD1 (6 bases). Germline CDR1 is SNHLY and CDR2 is FYNNEI. The CDR3 contains 13 residues. Trimming pared 10 bases from V and 0 bases from J, leaving 13 bases between. The DNA for the CDR3 is TGTGCCACCTCAGGGGATAGCTCCTACGAGCAGTACTTC. Protein sequence: CATSGDSSYEQYF.

The chain joins TRBV27 to TRBJ2-3; 7 bases line up with TRBD1. This CDR3 has 16 amino acids. Germline CDR1 is MNHEY and CDR2 is SMNVEV (reference sequence). With V trimmed by 2 bases and J by 0 bases, 5 bases remained unmatched. The CDR3, as DNA: TGTGCCAGCAGTTTAAAATCGGGACAGAGCACAGATACGCAGTATTTT. It is translated as CASSLKSGQSTDTQYF.

The CDR3: CSVEGSGTSYEQYF. For the CDR3, the DNA is TGCAGCGTTGAGGGGAGCGGGACCTCCTACGAGCAGTACTTC. The V gene is TRBV29-1, the J gene TRBJ2-7; 7 positions match TRBD2. The CDR3 covers 14 residues. V gave up 3 bases and J gave up 0 bases; unmatched junction bases: 5. Germline assignment: CDR1 SQVTM and CDR2 ANQGSEA.

V and J are TRBV19 and TRBJ2-7, with 10 bases identical to TRBD1. The CDR3 is 16 residues long. The germline gives CDR1 LNHDA, CDR2 SQIVND (reference sequence). The trim removed 5 bases at V and 3 bases at J, leaving 10 bases unmatched. CDR3 DNA: TGTGCCAGTAGTCCCGGGACAGGGGCTCGGAGCTACGAGCAGTACTTC. Translation gives CASSPGTGARSYEQYF.

This chain joins TRBV19 and TRBJ1-1, with 8 bases matching TRBD1. Per the germline V gene, CDR1 is LNHDA and CDR2 is SQIVND (reference sequence). V shed 8 bases and J 7 bases; nucleotides not matched to a gene: 15. The CDR3 has 15 amino acids. The CDR3 region is CASRRSAGGRDEAFF. The DNA for the CDR3 is TGTGCCAGTCGCCGCTCGGCAGGGGGCAGAGATGAAGCTTTCTTT.

This chain links TRBV29-1 with TRBJ2-7, with TRBD1 identical over 10 bases. The junction had 9 bases not matched to a gene; V was cut back by 4 bases and J by 3 bases. The CDR3 runs 15 residues. Germline V gene lookup returns CDR1 SQVTM and CDR2 ANQGSEA. CDR3 in amino acids: CSVALDRGVLYEQYF. In nucleotides, the CDR3 is TGCAGCGTTGCCCTGGACAGGGGGGTTCTCTACGAGCAGTACTTC.

CDR3 bases: TGTGCCAGCAGTTACTCGGCGGGAGGATACTCCTACGAGCAGTACTTC. This encodes CASSYSAGGYSYEQYF. The chain is built from TRBV6-6 and TRBJ2-7; TRBD2 agrees at 8 bases. This CDR3 comprises 16 residues. Unmatched junction bases numbered 4, after V lost 0 bases and J lost 0 bases. CDR1 MNHNY and CDR2 SVGAGI come from the germline V gene (reference sequence).

In its sample, this clone was seen once. The rearrangement links TRBV2 to TRBJ1-1; 7 nucleotides match TRBD1. Looked up from germline, CDR1 is SNHLY and CDR2 is FYNNEI. This CDR3 spans 14 amino acids. After removal of 7 bases from V and 4 bases from J, the junction contained 9 bases not matched to a gene. Here the CDR3 DNA reads TGTGCCAGCACCACGACAGGGTCTGTCACTGAAGCTTTCTTT. This codes for CASTTTGSVTEAFF.

The genes are TRBV27 and TRBJ2-7, with D uncertain. CDR3 size: 13 residues. V was pared by 6 bases and J by 1 base, with 10 bases between. Germline-derived CDR1 and CDR2 are MNHEY and SMNVEV (reference sequence). CDR3 region: CASSKGQSYEQYF. DNA for the CDR3: TGTGCCAGCAGCAAGGGCCAGTCCTACGAGCAGTACTTC.

This sequence joins TRBV5-1 and TRBJ2-1; 8 positions agree with TRBD1. The junction had 6 bases not matched to a gene; V was cut back by 5 bases and J by 2 bases. Looked up from germline, CDR1 is SGHRS and CDR2 is YFSETQ. CDR3 length: 15 residues. In DNA, the CDR3 is TGCGCCAGCAGATCCGACAGGGGCCCCTACAATGAGCAGTTCTTC. Residues: CASRSDRGPYNEQFF.

The rearrangement uses TRBV4-1 and TRBJ2-2, with 8 positions matching TRBD2. Germline-derived CDR1 and CDR2 are MGHRA and YSYEKL. CDR3 size: 17 residues. J lost 5 bases, V lost 1 base, and 9 bases had no gene match. The CDR3 bases are TGCGCCAGCAGCCAAGTTCTTAAGGGACTAGAAACCGGGGAGCTGTTTTTT. Encoded protein: CASSQVLKGLETGELFF.

The chain carries TRBV7-9 and TRBJ2-4; possibly TRBD2 for D (6 bases). The CDR3 is made up of 17 amino acids. Germline V gene lookup returns CDR1 SEHNR and CDR2 FQNEAQ (reference sequence). Trimming removed 2 bases at V and 0 bases at J, with 14 bases between. The CDR3 loop is CASSLPRLGLAKNIQYF. The CDR3 DNA reads TGTGCCAGCAGCTTACCCCGTTTGGGACTAGCCAAAAACATTCAGTACTTC.

The CDR3 DNA is TGTGCCAGCACCCGGGGGCAGGGACCCTACGAGCAGTACTTC. Translating gives CASTRGQGPYEQYF. The rearrangement joins TRBV6-1 to TRBJ2-7; D is possibly TRBD1 or TRBD2 (6 bases each). CDR3 length: 14 residues. Trimming stripped 7 bases from V and 2 bases from J, with 15 bases between. In germline, CDR1 is MNHNS, CDR2 SASEGT.

Only one count was recorded for this clone. J is TRBJ1-2 and V is TRBV27; 8 bases fit TRBD1. The CDR3 totals 16 residues. J gave up 5 bases and V 4 bases, and 12 bases lay outside the gene matches. Germline lookup yields CDR1 MNHEY and CDR2 SMNVEV (reference sequence). The CDR3 coding sequence is TGTGCCAGCAGTTGGGGAGAGACAGGGGACCTTTATGGCTACACCTTC. Encoded protein: CASSWGETGDLYGYTF.

The chain couples TRBV9 to TRBJ2-7; a possible D gene is TRBD2 (6 bases). Germline V gene lookup returns CDR1 SGDLS and CDR2 YYNGEE. V gave up 0 bases and J gave up 5 bases, with 12 bases separating them. There are 14 residues in the CDR3. This chain's CDR3 is CASSVVSGSNEQYF. Here the CDR3 DNA reads TGTGCCAGCAGCGTAGTATCCGGGAGTAACGAGCAGTACTTC.

The gene calls are TRBV13 and TRBJ2-7; TRBD2 is a possible D gene (5 bases). The CDR3 totals 14 residues. The germline CDR1 and CDR2 sequences are PRHDT and FYEKMQ (reference sequence). Trimming took off 3 bases at V and 2 bases at J, with 11 bases between the two ends. CDR3 protein: CASSLAGLPYEQYF. As DNA, the CDR3 is TGTGCCAGCAGCTTGGCCGGACTCCCCTACGAGCAGTACTTC.

V is TRBV7-9 and J is TRBJ2-7; TRBD2 might be the D (5 bases). Per the germline V gene, CDR1 is SEHNR and CDR2 is FQNEAQ (reference sequence). V was clipped by 0 bases and J by 0 bases, with 9 bases between them. This CDR3 region has 15 residues. CDR3 in DNA: TGTGCCAGCAGCTTAGCCGTCCGGGGCTCCTACGAGCAGTACTTC. Its translation is CASSLAVRGSYEQYF.

The chain joins TRBV7-8 to TRBJ2-7, with a weak D call TRBD2 (6 bases). This CDR3 region has 14 residues. Germline V gene data show CDR1 as SGHVS and CDR2 as FQNEAQ. Trimming shortened V by 1 base and J by 3 bases, and 10 bases separated the two germline ends. The CDR3 nucleotides read TGTGCCAGCAGCTTAGGTGTCGGGAGCTACGAGCAGTACTTC. It is translated as CASSLGVGSYEQYF.

V usage is TRBV2 and J usage is TRBJ2-7; maybe TRBD1 (5 bases). This CDR3 is built from 13 residues. V lost 2 bases, J lost 4 bases, and 9 bases lay in between. Looked up from germline, CDR1 is SNHLY and CDR2 is FYNNEI. CDR3 protein: CASSELDKYEQYF. The CDR3 nucleotides read TGTGCCAGCAGTGAACTGGACAAGTACGAGCAGTACTTC.

The gene calls are TRBV29-1 and TRBJ2-7; D gene uncertain. Trimming shortened V by 4 bases and J by 2 bases, and 15 bases separated the two germline ends. The CDR3 spans 14 residues. Germline CDR1 and CDR2: SQVTM and ANQGSEA. CDR3 in DNA: TGCAGCGTTGCTTCCTCGGGCAGTACCTACGAGCAGTACTTC. This encodes CSVASSGSTYEQYF.

V is TRBV6-1 and J is TRBJ2-1; a possible D gene is TRBD1 (5 bases). V lost 2 bases and J 6 bases, leaving 14 bases between the germline ends. This CDR3 region has 15 residues. CDR1 is MNHNS, CDR2 SASEGT, per germline. CDR3 bases: TGTGCCAGCAGTGAACTCGCAGGGCGAGTCAATGAGCAGTTCTTC. Translating gives CASSELAGRVNEQFF.

A remark on this clone: Within the sample, other DNA sequences also encode this same CDR3. The CDR3: CASSHGQSYEQYF. Written as DNA, the CDR3 is TGTGCCAGCAGTCATGGACAGAGCTACGAGCAGTACTTC. The gene calls are TRBV7-9 and TRBJ2-7; D possibly corresponds to TRBD1 (6 bases). Between the trimmed V and J ends, which lost 6 bases and 3 bases, there was a span of 12 bases. The CDR3 is 13 residues long. Germline CDR1 and CDR2: SEHNR and FQNEAQ (reference sequence).

The chain couples TRBV5-4 to TRBJ2-2; 11 bases are a match to TRBD2. Germline CDR1 reads SGHNT; CDR2 reads YYREEE (reference sequence). The CDR3 has 19 amino acids. J was trimmed by 4 bases and V by 4 bases; bases with no gene match: 15. CDR3 in DNA: TGTGCCAGCAGCCCTGGGAGGCTAGCGGGAGGAGGTCGCACCGGGGAGCTGTTTTTT. Protein: CASSPGRLAGGGRTGELFF.

The genes are TRBV9 and TRBJ1-2; 9 positions match TRBD1. With V trimmed by 3 bases and J by 1 base, 10 bases remained unmatched. Per the germline V gene, CDR1 is SGDLS and CDR2 is YYNGEE. The length of the CDR3 is 17 residues. The CDR3 sequence: CASSGRDRADFNYGYTF. The DNA for the CDR3 is TGTGCCAGCAGCGGCCGGGACAGGGCCGATTTTAACTATGGCTACACCTTC.

V gene TRBV11-2 combines with J gene TRBJ2-4, with D perhaps assigned TRBD1 or TRBD2 (5 bases each). CDR1 is SGHAT, CDR2 FQNNGV, per germline. The CDR3 consists of 13 residues. With 1 base removed from V and 8 bases from J, the gap between germline ends came to 9 bases. The CDR3 protein is CASSLAVGDIQYF. CDR3 nucleotide sequence: TGTGCCAGCAGCTTAGCGGTGGGGGACATTCAGTACTTC.

The V gene is TRBV27, the J gene TRBJ2-1; D is unresolved. The V and J ends lost 5 bases and 5 bases respectively, with 16 bases between them. The CDR3 consists of 15 residues. CDR1 and CDR2 (germline): MNHEY, SMNVEV (reference sequence). The CDR3 sequence: CASSPETGPNNEQFF. The CDR3 nucleotides are TGTGCCAGCAGTCCGGAGACTGGTCCGAACAATGAGCAGTTCTTC.